The subject of this entry is one TCR beta chain. The V and J ends lost 0 bases and 8 bases respectively, with 8 bases between them. CDR1 and CDR2 (germline): MNHEY, SMNVEV (reference sequence). The CDR3 sequence is 13 residues long. The entry originates in a study of blood T cell repertoires in COVID-19. Across the study: There were acute and convalescent COVID-19 samples, and they came from the United States, Italy and Spain. PBMCs, B-cell-depleted T cells, or T cells were the source of the cDNA or gDNA that made up the material.

Per the authors' pipeline: For nucleated cells, counts were estimated from reference gene primer amplification. The method was immunoSEQ multiplex PCR; TCRdb's version includes in-frame clones alone and lacks a portion of them. The DNA gave D and trimming, while V, J and clone size come from that table. The sample has around 290,000 clones; approximately 89% are singletons. This receptor was identified in a woman in her forties or fifties who had recovered from COVID-19. Input material: peripheral blood. V and J are TRBV27 and TRBJ2-1, with D perhaps TRBD2 (5 bases). In DNA, the CDR3 is TGTGCCAGCAGTTTATCGAGGGTACATGAGCAGTTCTTC. As protein: CASSLSRVHEQFF.